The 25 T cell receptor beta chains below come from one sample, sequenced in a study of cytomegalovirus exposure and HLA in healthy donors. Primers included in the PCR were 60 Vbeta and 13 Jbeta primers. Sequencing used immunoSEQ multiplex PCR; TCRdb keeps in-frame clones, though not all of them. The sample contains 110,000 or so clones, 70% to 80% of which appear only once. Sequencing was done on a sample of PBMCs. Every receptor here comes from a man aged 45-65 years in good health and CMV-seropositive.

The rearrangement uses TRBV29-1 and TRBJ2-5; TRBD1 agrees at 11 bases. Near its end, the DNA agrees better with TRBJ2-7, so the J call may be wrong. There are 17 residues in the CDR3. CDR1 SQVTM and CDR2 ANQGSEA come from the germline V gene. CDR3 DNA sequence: TGCAGCGTTGAAGGCGGGATGGAAGGGACAGGGGGCTACGAGCAGTACTTC. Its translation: CSVEGGMEGTGGYEQYF.

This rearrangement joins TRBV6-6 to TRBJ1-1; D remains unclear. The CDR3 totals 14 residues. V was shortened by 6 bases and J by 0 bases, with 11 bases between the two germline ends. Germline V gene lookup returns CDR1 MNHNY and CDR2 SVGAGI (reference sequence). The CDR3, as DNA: TGTGCCAGCAGAATAGGACTGATGAACACTGAAGCTTTCTTT. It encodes CASRIGLMNTEAFF.

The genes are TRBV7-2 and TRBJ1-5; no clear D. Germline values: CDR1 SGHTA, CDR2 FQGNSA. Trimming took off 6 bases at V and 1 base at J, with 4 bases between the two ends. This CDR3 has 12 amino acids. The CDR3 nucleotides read TGTGCCAGCAGAGAGAGCAATCAGCCCCAGCATTTT. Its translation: CASRESNQPQHF.

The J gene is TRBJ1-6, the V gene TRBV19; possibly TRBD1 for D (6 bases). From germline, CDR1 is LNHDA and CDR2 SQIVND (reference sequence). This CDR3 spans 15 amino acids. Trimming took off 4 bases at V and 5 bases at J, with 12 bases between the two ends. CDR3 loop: CASSTGTLNNSPLHF. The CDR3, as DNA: TGTGCCAGTAGTACCGGGACACTCAATAATTCACCCCTCCACTTT.

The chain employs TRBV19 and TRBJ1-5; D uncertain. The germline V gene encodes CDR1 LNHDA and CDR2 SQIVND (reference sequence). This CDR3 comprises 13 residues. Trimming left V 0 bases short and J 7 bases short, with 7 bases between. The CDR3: CASSIEPGQPQHF. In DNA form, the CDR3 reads TGTGCCAGTAGTATAGAACCGGGGCAGCCCCAGCATTTT. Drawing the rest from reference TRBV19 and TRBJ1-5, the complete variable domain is DGGITQSPKYLFRKEGQNVTLSCEQNLNHDAMYWYRQDPGQGLRLIYYSQIVNDFQKGDIAEGYSVSREKKESFPLTVTSAQKNPTAFYLCASSIEPGQPQHFGDGTRLSIL.

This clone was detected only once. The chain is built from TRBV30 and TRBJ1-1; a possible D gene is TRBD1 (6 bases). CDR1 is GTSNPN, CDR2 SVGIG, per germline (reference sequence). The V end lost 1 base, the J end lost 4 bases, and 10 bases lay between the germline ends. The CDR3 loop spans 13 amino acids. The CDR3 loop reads CAWSAQQGTEAFF. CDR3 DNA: TGTGCCTGGAGTGCCCAACAGGGCACTGAAGCTTTCTTT. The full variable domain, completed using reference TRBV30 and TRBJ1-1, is SQTIHQWPATLVQPVGSPLSLECTVEGTSNPNLYWYRQAAGRGLQLLFYSVGIGQISSEVPQNLSASRPQDRQFILSSKKLLLSDSGFYLCAWSAQQGTEAFFGQGTRLTVV.

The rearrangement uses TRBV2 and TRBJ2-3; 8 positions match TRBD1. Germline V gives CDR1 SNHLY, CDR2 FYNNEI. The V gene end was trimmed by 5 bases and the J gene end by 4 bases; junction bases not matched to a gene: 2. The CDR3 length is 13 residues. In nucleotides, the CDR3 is TGTGCCAGCAGTAGGGACAGGCCAGATACGCAGTATTTT. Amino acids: CASSRDRPDTQYF.

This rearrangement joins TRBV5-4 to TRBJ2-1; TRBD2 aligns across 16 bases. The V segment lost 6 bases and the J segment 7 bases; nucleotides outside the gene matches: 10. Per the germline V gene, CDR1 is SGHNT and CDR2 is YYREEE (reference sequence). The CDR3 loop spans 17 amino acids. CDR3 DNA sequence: TGTGCCAGCAACCCCGGGGGGACTAGCGGGAGGGGTAATGAGCAGTTCTTC. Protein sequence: CASNPGGTSGRGNEQFF.

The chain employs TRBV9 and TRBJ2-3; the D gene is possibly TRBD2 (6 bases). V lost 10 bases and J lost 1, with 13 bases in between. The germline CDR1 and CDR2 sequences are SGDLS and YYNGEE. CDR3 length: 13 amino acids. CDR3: CAASPGGTDTQYF. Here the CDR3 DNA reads TGTGCCGCCAGCCCGGGAGGCACAGATACGCAGTATTTT.

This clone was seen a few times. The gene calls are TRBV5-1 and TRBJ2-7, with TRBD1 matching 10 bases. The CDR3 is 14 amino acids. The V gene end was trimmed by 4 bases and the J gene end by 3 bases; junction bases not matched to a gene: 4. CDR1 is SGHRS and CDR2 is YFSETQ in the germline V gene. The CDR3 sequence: CASSRDRGGYEQYF. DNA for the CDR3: TGCGCCAGCAGCCGGGACAGGGGAGGCTACGAGCAGTACTTC.

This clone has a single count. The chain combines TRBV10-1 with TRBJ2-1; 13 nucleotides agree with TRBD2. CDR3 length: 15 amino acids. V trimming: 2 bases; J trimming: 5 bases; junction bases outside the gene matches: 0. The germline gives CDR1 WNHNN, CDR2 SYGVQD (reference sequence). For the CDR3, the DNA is TGCGCCAGCAGTGAGACTAGCGGGGGGGACAATGAGCAGTTCTTC. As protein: CASSETSGGDNEQFF.

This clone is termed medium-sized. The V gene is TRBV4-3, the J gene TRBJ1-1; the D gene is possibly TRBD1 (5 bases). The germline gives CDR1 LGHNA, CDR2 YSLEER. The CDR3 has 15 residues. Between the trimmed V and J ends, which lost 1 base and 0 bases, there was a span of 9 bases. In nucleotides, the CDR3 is TGCGCCAGCAGCCAAGCTCAGGGTTTGAACACTGAAGCTTTCTTT. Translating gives CASSQAQGLNTEAFF.

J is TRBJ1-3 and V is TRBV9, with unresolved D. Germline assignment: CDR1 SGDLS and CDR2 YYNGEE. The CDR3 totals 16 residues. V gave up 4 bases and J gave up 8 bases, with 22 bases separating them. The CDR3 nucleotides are TGTGCCAGCAGCCCGGGGAACTTTTATACTGGGGACACCATATATTTT. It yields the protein CASSPGNFYTGDTIYF.

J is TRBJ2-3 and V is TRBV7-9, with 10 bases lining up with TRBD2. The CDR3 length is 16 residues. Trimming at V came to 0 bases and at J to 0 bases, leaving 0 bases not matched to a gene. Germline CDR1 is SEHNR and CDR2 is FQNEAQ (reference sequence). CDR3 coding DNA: TGTGCCAGCAGCTTAGCACTAGCGGGGAGCACAGATACGCAGTATTTT. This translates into CASSLALAGSTDTQYF.

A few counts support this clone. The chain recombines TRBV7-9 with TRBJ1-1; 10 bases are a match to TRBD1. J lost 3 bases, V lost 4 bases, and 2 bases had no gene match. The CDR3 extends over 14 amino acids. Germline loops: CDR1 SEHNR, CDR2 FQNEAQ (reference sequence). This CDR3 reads CASSSGQGYTEAFF. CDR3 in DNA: TGTGCCAGCAGCTCGGGACAGGGGTACACTGAAGCTTTCTTT.

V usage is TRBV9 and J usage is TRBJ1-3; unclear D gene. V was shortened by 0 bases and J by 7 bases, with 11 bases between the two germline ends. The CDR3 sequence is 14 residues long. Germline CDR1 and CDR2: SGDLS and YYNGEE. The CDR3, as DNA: TGTGCCAGCAGCGTAGGGGTGGGGAGGAACACCATATATTTT. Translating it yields CASSVGVGRNTIYF.

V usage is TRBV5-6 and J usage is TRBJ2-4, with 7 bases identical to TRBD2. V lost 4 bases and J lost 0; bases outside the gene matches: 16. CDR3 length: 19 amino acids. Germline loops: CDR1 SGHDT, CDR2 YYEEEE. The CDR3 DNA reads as TGTGCCAGCAGCCGCTCCCTACTCGGAGGGGAGGGAGCCAAAAACATTCAGTACTTC. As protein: CASSRSLLGGEGAKNIQYF.

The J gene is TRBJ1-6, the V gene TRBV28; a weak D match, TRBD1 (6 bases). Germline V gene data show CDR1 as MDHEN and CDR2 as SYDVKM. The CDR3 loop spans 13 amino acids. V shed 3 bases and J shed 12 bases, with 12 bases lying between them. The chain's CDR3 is CASSLGHWEPLHF. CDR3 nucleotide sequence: TGTGCCAGCAGTTTGGGACACTGGGAACCCCTCCACTTT.

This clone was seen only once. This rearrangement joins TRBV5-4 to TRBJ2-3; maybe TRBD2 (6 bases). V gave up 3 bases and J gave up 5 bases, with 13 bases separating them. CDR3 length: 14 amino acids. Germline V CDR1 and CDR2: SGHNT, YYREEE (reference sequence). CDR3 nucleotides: TGTGCCAGCAGCTCTCGTAGCGGTAAAGATACGCAGTATTTT. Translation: CASSSRSGKDTQYF.

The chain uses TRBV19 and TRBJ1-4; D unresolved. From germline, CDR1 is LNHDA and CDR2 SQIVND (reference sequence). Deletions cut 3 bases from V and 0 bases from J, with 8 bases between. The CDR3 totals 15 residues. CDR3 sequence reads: CASSIRGATNEKLFF. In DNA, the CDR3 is TGTGCCAGTAGTATTCGGGGTGCAACTAATGAAAAACTGTTTTTT.

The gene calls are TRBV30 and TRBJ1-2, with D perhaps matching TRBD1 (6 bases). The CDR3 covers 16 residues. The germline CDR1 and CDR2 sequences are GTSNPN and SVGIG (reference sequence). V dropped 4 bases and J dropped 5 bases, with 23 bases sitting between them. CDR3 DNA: TGTGCCTGGAACCCCGGACGGGGGGATAGGGGGTATGGCTACACCTTC. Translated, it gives CAWNPGRGDRGYGYTF.

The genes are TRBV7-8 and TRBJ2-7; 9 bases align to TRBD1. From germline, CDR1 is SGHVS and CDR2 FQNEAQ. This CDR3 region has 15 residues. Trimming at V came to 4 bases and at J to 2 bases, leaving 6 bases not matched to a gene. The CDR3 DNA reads TGTGCCAGCAGCTCTTACAGGGGGCCAACCTACGAGCAGTACTTC. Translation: CASSSYRGPTYEQYF.

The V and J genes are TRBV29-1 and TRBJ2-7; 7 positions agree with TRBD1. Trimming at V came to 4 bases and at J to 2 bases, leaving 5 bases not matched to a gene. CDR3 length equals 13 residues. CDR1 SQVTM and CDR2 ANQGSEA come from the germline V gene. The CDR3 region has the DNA TGCAGCGTTGGGGTTGGGACAGCCTACGAGCAGTACTTC. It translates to CSVGVGTAYEQYF.

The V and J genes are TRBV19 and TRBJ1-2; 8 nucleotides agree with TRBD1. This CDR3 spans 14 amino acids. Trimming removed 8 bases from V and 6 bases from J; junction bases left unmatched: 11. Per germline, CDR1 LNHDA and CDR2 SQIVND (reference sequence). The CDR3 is CASLNRGRDDGYTF. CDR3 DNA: TGTGCCAGTCTTAACAGGGGGAGGGACGATGGCTACACCTTC.

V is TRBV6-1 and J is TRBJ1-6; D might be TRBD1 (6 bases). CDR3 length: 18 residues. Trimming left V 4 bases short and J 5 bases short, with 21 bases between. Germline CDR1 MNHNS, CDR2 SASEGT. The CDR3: CASSALQPGQSDNSPLHF. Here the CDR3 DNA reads TGTGCCAGCAGTGCGTTACAGCCAGGACAGTCGGATAATTCACCCCTCCACTTT.